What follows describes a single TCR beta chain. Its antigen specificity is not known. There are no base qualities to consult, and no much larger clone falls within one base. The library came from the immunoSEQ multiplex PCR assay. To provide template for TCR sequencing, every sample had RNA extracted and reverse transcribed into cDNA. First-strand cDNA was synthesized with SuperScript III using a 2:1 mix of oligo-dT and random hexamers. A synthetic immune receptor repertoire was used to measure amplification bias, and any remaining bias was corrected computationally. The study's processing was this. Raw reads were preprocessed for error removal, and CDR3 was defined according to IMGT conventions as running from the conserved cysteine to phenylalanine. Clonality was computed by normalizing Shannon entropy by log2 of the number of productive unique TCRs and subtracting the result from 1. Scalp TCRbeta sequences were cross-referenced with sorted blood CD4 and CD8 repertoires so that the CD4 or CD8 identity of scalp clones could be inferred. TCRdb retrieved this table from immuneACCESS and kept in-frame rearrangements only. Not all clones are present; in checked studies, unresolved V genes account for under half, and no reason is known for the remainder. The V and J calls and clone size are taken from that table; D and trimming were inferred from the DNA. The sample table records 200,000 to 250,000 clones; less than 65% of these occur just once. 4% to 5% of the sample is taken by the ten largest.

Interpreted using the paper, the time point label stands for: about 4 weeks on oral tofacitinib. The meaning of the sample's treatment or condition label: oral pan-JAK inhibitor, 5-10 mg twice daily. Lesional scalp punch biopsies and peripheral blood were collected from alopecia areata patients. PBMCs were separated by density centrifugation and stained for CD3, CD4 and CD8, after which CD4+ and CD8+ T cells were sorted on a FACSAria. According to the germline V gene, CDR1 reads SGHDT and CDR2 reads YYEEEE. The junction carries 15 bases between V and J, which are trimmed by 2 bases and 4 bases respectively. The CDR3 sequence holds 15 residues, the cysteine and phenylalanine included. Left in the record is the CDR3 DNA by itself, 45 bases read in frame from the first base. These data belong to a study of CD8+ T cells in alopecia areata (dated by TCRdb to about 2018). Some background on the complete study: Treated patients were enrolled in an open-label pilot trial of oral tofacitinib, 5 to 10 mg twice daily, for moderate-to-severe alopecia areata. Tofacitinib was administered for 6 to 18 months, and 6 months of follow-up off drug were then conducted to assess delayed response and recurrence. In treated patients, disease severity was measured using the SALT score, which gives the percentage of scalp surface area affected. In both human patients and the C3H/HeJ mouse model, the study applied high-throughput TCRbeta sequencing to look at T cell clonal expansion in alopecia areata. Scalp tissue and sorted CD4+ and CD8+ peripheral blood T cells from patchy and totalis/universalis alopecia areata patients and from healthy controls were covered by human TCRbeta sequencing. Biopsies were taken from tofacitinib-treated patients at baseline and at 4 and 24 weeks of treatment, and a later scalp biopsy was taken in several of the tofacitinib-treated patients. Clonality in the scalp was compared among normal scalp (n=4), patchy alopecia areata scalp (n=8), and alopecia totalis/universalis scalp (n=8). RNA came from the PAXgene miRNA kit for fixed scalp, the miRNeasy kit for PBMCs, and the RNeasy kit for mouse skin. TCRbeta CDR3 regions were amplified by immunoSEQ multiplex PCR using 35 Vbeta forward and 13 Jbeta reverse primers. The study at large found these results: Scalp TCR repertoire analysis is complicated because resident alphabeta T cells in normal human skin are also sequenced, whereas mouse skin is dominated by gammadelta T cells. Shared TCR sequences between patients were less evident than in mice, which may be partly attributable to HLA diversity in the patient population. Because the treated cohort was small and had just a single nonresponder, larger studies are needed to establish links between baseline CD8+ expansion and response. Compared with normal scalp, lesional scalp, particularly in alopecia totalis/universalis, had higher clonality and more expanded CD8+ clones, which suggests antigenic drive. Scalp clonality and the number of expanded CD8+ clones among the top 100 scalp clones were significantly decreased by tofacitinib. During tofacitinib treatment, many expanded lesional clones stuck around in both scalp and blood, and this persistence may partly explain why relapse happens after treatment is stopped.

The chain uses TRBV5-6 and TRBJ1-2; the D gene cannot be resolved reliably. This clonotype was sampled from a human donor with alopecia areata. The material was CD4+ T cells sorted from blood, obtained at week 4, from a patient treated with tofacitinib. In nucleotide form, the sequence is TGTGCCAGCAGCTTCGCTCTCGACGGCAGCTATGGCTACACCTTC. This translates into CASSFALDGSYGYTF.